Shown below are 18 T cell receptor beta chains from a single sample sequenced in a study of blood T cell repertoires in COVID-19. Measured with immunoSEQ multiplex PCR; TCRdb has only the in-frame clones, and not every one. The table shows fewer than 25,000 clones, with 90% occurring only once. Material: peripheral blood. These receptor sequences come from a man between 65 and 79 years old with acute or convalescent COVID-19.

This rearrangement joins TRBV7-9 to TRBJ2-7, with 9 positions matching TRBD2. The V gene end was trimmed by 2 bases and the J gene end by 2 bases; junction bases not matched to a gene: 4. The germline CDR1 and CDR2 sequences are SEHNR and FQNEAQ (reference sequence). The CDR3 has 15 residues. CDR3 DNA sequence: TGTGCCAGCAGCTTACTAGCGGGGATTCCCTACGAGCAGTACTTC. Its translation: CASSLLAGIPYEQYF.

Points on this clone: The conserved final phenylalanine or tryptophan is absent from the CDR3, which likely points to a read error. Because the CDR3's place on the DNA is in doubt, the DNA is left out and the CDR3 is given as listed by TCRdb. The chain employs TRBV20-1 and TRBJ1-1; TRBD1 is the table's D call, not checked against the DNA. Ends included, the CDR3 has 11 residues. CDR1 and CDR2 from the germline V gene are DFQATT and SNEGSKA (reference sequence). The CDR3 here is CSARAAPTDLI.

V is TRBV5-1 and J is TRBJ2-2; 8 bases fit TRBD2. CDR3 size: 15 residues. V lost 4 bases to trimming and J lost 5 bases; unmatched junction nucleotides: 7. The V gene's germline CDR1 is SGHRS and CDR2 YFSETQ. The CDR3 sequence is CASSRLARQTGELFF. The DNA for the CDR3 is TGCGCCAGCAGCCGACTAGCGAGGCAGACCGGGGAGCTGTTTTTT.

The chain's CDR3 is CASSTGNSNQPQHF. CDR3 in DNA: TGTGCCAGCAGTACAGGGAATAGCAATCAGCCCCAGCATTTT. J is TRBJ1-5 and V is TRBV6-5; D perhaps matches TRBD1 (6 bases). The length of the CDR3 is 14 residues. Trimming stripped 5 bases from V and 0 bases from J, with 8 bases between. Per germline, CDR1 MNHEY and CDR2 SVGAGI.

The gene calls are TRBV7-6 and TRBJ2-7; TRBD2 matches at 9 bases. From germline, CDR1 is SGHVS and CDR2 FNYEAQ. Trimming at V came to 3 bases and at J to 2 bases, leaving 5 bases not matched to a gene. The CDR3 totals 15 residues. CDR3 in DNA: TGTGCCAGCAGCTTGGTTGGCGGGGGGGCCTACGAGCAGTACTTC. This sequence encodes CASSLVGGGAYEQYF. The variable domain in full, with the rest retrieved from reference TRBV7-6 and TRBJ2-7, is GAGVSQSPRYKVTKRGQDVALRCDPISGHVSLYWYRQALGQGPEFLTYFNYEAQQDKSGLPNDRFSAERPEGSISTLTIQRTEQRDSAMYRCASSLVGGGAYEQYFGPGTRLTVT.

J is TRBJ2-7 and V is TRBV5-1, with TRBD2 identical over 11 bases. This CDR3 contains 16 residues. The germline V gene has CDR1 SGHRS and CDR2 YFSETQ. V shed 0 bases and J 3 bases; nucleotides not matched to a gene: 5. CDR3 in amino acids: CASSLDLAGGLYEQYF. The CDR3 coding sequence is TGCGCCAGCAGCTTGGATTTAGCGGGGGGGCTCTACGAGCAGTACTTC.

The V and J genes are TRBV29-1 and TRBJ2-7, with TRBD2 as a possible D gene (5 bases). The CDR3 covers 14 residues. Trimming stripped 3 bases from V and 0 bases from J, with 12 bases between. CDR1 and CDR2 from the germline V gene are SQVTM and ANQGSEA. CDR3 amino acids: CSVDGGPSSYEQYF. DNA of the CDR3: TGCAGCGTTGATGGCGGGCCTAGCTCCTACGAGCAGTACTTC.

The chain is built from TRBV19 and TRBJ1-4, with 9 bases that match TRBD1. The germline gives CDR1 LNHDA, CDR2 SQIVND (reference sequence). V was clipped by 6 bases and J by 11 bases; unmatched bases: 10. The CDR3 is 14 amino acids. CDR3 coding DNA: TGTGCCAGTAGATCCGGGACAGGGATAGGGAAACTGTTTTTT. As protein: CASRSGTGIGKLFF.

The V and J genes are TRBV5-1 and TRBJ2-4, with 10 positions matching TRBD1. V shed 4 bases and J 7 bases; nucleotides not matched to a gene: 5. The CDR3 loop spans 14 amino acids. Germline CDR1 is SGHRS and CDR2 is YFSETQ. The CDR3: CASSPLGQGNIQYF. CDR3 nucleotides: TGCGCCAGCAGCCCACTGGGACAGGGGAACATTCAGTACTTC. Together with reference TRBV5-1 and TRBJ2-4, the CDR3 gives the full variable domain: KAGVTQTPRYLIKTRGQQVTLSCSPISGHRSVSWYQQTPGQGLQFLFEYFSETQRNKGNFPGRFSGRQFSNSRSEMNVSTLELGDSALYLCASSPLGQGNIQYFGAGTRLSVL.

This clone was detected once. The genes are TRBV3-1 (or the pseudogene TRBV3-2) and TRBJ2-5; TRBD2 might be the D (6 bases). CDR1 is LGHDT and CDR2 is YNNKEL in the germline V gene (reference sequence). This CDR3 is 14 amino acids long. V was pared by 5 bases and J by 4 bases, with 14 bases between. CDR3 sequence reads: CASSDRETGETQYF. The CDR3 nucleotides read TGTGCCAGCAGCGACCGGGAGACGGGAGAGACCCAGTACTTC.

The CDR3 nucleotides are TGTGCCAGCAGCTTACGACAGCGCTCTGGAAACACCATATATTTT. Protein product: CASSLRQRSGNTIYF. The rearrangement uses TRBV13 and TRBJ1-3, with TRBD1 as a possible D gene (5 bases). This CDR3 is 15 amino acids long. Germline loops: CDR1 PRHDT, CDR2 FYEKMQ (reference sequence). Trimming took off 2 bases at V and 0 bases at J, with 8 bases between the two ends. The full variable domain, completed using reference TRBV13 and TRBJ1-3, is AAGVIQSPRHLIKEKRETATLKCYPIPRHDTVYWYQQGPGQDPQFLISFYEKMQSDKGSIPDRFSAQQFSDYHSELNMSSLELGDSALYFCASSLRQRSGNTIYFGEGSWLTVV.

This clone was recorded once. This chain joins TRBV7-9 and TRBJ1-4; 9 bases fit TRBD1. The CDR3 is 18 residues long. With 5 bases clipped from V and 10 bases from J, the junction kept 20 bases outside the gene matches. From germline, CDR1 is SEHNR and CDR2 FQNEAQ (reference sequence). The CDR3 nucleotides read TGTGCCAGCAGCACCGGGACAGGGACTGAGGTCGCCAGTGGAAAACTGTTTTTT. Protein sequence: CASSTGTGTEVASGKLFF. Full variable domain (remainder filled in from reference TRBV7-9 and TRBJ1-4): DTGVSQNPRHKITKRGQNVTFRCDPISEHNRLYWYRQTLGQGPEFLTYFQNEAQLEKSRLLSDRFSAERPKGSFSTLEIQRTEQGDSAMYLCASSTGTGTEVASGKLFFGSGTQLSVL.

V and J are TRBV7-2 and TRBJ2-2; no definite D call. This CDR3 region has 16 residues. The ends were cut back, 1 base at V and 0 bases at J, with 9 bases in the middle. Germline CDR1 is SGHTA and CDR2 is FQGNSA. CDR3 amino acids: CASSLEARTNTGELFF. CDR3 in DNA: TGTGCCAGCAGCTTAGAGGCCAGGACGAACACCGGGGAGCTGTTTTTT.

The CDR3 protein is CASSIQGGGYTF. The CDR3 DNA reads as TGTGCCAGTAGTATCCAGGGAGGTGGCTACACCTTC. J is TRBJ1-2 and V is TRBV19; perhaps TRBD1 as D (5 bases). Germline V gives CDR1 LNHDA, CDR2 SQIVND (reference sequence). Trimming took off 3 bases at V and 7 bases at J, with 9 bases between the two ends. The CDR3 extends over 12 amino acids.

The genes are TRBV19 and TRBJ1-5; D might be TRBD1 (5 bases). The CDR3 sequence is 17 residues long. The ends were cut back, 7 bases at V and 1 base at J, with 20 bases in the middle. Germline V gene lookup returns CDR1 LNHDA and CDR2 SQIVND (reference sequence). The CDR3 loop reads CASTSSRTRQSNQPQHF. The CDR3 DNA reads TGTGCCAGTACCTCCTCCCGCACCAGACAGAGCAATCAGCCCCAGCATTTT.

The chain has TRBV5-1 and TRBJ2-7; TRBD2 agrees at 9 bases. With V trimmed by 0 bases and J by 6 bases, 13 bases remained unmatched. This CDR3 is built from 17 residues. Germline CDR1 is SGHRS and CDR2 is YFSETQ. Here the CDR3 reads CASSLAGTSRTVGEQYF. The DNA of the CDR3 is TGCGCCAGCAGCTTGGCCGGGACTAGCCGTACTGTTGGCGAGCAGTACTTC.

The gene calls are TRBV7-9 and TRBJ1-1; D is possibly TRBD1 (5 bases). The length of the CDR3 is 15 residues. Per germline, CDR1 SEHNR and CDR2 FQNEAQ (reference sequence). Trimming stripped 5 bases from V and 2 bases from J, with 15 bases between. CDR3 DNA: TGTGCCAGCAGCCCTCTCACGGGACTTAACACTGAAGCTTTCTTT. Translation gives CASSPLTGLNTEAFF.

The chain links TRBV29-1 to TRBJ2-7; no firm D call. Germline V gene sequence: CDR1 SQVTM, CDR2 ANQGSEA. V lost 4 bases and J lost 2, with 9 bases in between. The CDR3 extends over 12 amino acids. CDR3 in DNA: TGCAGCGTTGGCGAGTCAACCTACGAGCAGTACTTC. It encodes CSVGESTYEQYF.